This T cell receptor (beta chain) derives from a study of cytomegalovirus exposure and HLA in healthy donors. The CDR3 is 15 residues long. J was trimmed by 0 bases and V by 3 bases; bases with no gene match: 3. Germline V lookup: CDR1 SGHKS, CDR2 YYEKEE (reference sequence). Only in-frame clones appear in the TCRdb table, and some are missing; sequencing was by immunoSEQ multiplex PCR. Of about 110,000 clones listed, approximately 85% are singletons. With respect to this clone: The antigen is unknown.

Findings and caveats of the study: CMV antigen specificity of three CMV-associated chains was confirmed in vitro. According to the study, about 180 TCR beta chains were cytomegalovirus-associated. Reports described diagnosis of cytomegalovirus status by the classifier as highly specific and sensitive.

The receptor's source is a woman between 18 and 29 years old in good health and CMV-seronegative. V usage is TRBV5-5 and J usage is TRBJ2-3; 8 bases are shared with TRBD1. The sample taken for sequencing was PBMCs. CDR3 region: CASSSDRESTDTQYF. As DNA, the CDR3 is TGTGCCAGCAGCTCGGACAGGGAAAGCACAGATACGCAGTATTTT.